This TCR beta chain appears in the sequencing data of a study of cytomegalovirus exposure and HLA in healthy donors. PCR used 60 Vbeta primers and 13 Jbeta primers. Clones were read by immunoSEQ multiplex PCR, and TCRdb kept only the in-frame ones, dropping some. This table has some 150,000 clones, over 75% appearing once. Germline assignment: CDR1 SGHTA and CDR2 FQGTGA. Trimming took 3 bases from V and 6 from J; bases not matched to a gene: 5. The CDR3 covers 14 residues. Sequenced material: PBMCs. This clonotype was sampled from a woman in her twenties or thirties in good health and CMV-seronegative. The gene calls are TRBV7-3 and TRBJ2-1; 7 bases are shared with TRBD2. For the CDR3, the DNA is TGTGCCAGCAGCTTGGGCGGGAGCTCCAATGAGCAGTTCTTC. This encodes CASSLGGSSNEQFF.